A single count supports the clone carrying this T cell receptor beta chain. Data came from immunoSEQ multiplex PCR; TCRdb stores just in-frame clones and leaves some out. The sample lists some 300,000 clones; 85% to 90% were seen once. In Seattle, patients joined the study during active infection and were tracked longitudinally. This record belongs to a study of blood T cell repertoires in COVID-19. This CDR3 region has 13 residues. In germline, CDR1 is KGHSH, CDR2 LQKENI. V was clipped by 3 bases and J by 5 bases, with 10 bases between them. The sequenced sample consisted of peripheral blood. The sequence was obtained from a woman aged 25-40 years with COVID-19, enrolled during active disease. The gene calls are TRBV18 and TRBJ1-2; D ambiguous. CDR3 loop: CASSPTDLYGYTF. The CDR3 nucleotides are TGTGCCAGCTCACCCACGGACTTATATGGCTACACCTTC. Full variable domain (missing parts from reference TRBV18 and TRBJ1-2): NAGVMQNPRHLVRRRGQEARLRCSPMKGHSHVYWYRQLPEEGLKFMVYLQKENIIDESGMPKERFSAEFPKEGPSILRIQQVVRGDSAAYFCASSPTDLYGYTFGSGTRLTVV.